These 30 T cell receptor beta chains came from one sample sequenced in a study of T cell responses to AZD1222 COVID-19 vaccine. TCRdb keeps only in-frame clones here, not all; method: immunoSEQ multiplex PCR. The sample holds approximately 180,000 clones, less than 90% seen once. The specimen comprised peripheral blood, sampled on day 0 of AZD1222 vaccination. Receptor source: an adult in good health.

V is TRBV5-1 and J is TRBJ1-4; D ambiguous. The germline V gene has CDR1 SGHRS and CDR2 YFSETQ. The V end lost 4 bases, the J end lost 5 bases, and 18 bases lay between the germline ends. This CDR3 region has 16 residues. This chain's CDR3 is CASSTGSNGLNEKLFF. The CDR3 nucleotides are TGCGCCAGCAGCACCGGATCGAACGGTTTGAATGAAAAACTGTTTTTT.

The chain uses TRBV19 and TRBJ1-1; D possibly corresponds to TRBD1 (5 bases). In germline, CDR1 is LNHDA, CDR2 SQIVND (reference sequence). The CDR3 covers 15 residues. Trimming left V 5 bases short and J 0 bases short, with 13 bases between. The CDR3 nucleotides read TGTGCCAGTAGTTTTCGACAGCCCATGAACACTGAAGCTTTCTTT. It translates to CASSFRQPMNTEAFF.

The chain joins TRBV23-1 to TRBJ1-2; D remains ambiguous. TRBV23-1 is an ORF, and what it does is uncertain. The CDR3 runs to 14 residues. With 9 bases removed from V and 0 bases from J, the gap between germline ends came to 14 bases. The DNA for the CDR3 is TGCGCCAGTCGAGGGAAAGAACCTAACTATGGCTACACCTTC. Protein: CASRGKEPNYGYTF.

The chain joins TRBV30 to TRBJ1-2; D uncertain. This CDR3 is built from 13 residues. CDR1 and CDR2 from the germline V gene are GTSNPN and SVGIG (reference sequence). Trimming took 0 bases from V and 0 from J, leaving 5 bases between them. CDR3 region: CAWSVLTNYGYTF. DNA for the CDR3: TGTGCCTGGAGTGTACTAACTAACTATGGCTACACCTTC.

V gene TRBV9 combines with J gene TRBJ2-2; possibly TRBD2 for D (5 bases). Germline assignment: CDR1 SGDLS and CDR2 YYNGEE. Trimming pared 0 bases from V and 3 bases from J, leaving 15 bases between. The CDR3 length is 17 residues. Written as DNA, the CDR3 is TGTGCCAGCAGCGTAGTCTCGGGATCTCCGGACACCGGGGAGCTGTTTTTT. As protein: CASSVVSGSPDTGELFF.

The chain recombines TRBV5-1 with TRBJ2-7; possibly TRBD1 for D (7 bases). V was clipped by 0 bases and J by 1 base, with 11 bases between them. CDR1 and CDR2 (germline): SGHRS, YFSETQ. CDR3 length: 15 amino acids. CDR3 protein: CASSLEAGGSYEQYF. The CDR3 DNA is TGCGCCAGCAGCTTGGAAGCAGGGGGGTCCTACGAGCAGTACTTC.

The chain recombines TRBV28 with TRBJ1-1; D is perhaps TRBD1 (5 bases). Germline lookup yields CDR1 MDHEN and CDR2 SYDVKM. This CDR3 region has 13 residues. V lost 3 bases to trimming and J lost 1 base, with 6 bases between them. The CDR3 DNA reads as TGTGCCAGCAGTTTGGGGGGGAACACTGAAGCTTTCTTT. Its protein product is CASSLGGNTEAFF. Filled out from reference TRBV28 and TRBJ1-1, the complete variable domain reads DVKVTQSSRYLVKRTGEKVFLECVQDMDHENMFWYRQDPGLGLRLIYFSYDVKMKEKGDIPEGYSVSREKKERFSLILESASTNQTSMYLCASSLGGNTEAFFGQGTRLTVV.

V gene TRBV6-5 combines with J gene TRBJ2-2, with 7 bases fitting TRBD1. The CDR3 covers 16 residues. Germline CDR1 reads MNHEY; CDR2 reads SVGAGI. The V and J ends lost 0 bases and 5 bases, in that order; junction bases with no gene match: 6. This CDR3 is CASSYSRTGVTGELFF. The CDR3 DNA sequence: TGTGCCAGCAGTTACTCGAGAACAGGGGTAACCGGGGAGCTGTTTTTT.

This rearrangement joins TRBV6-2 or TRBV6-3 to TRBJ1-1, with D tentatively TRBD1 (5 bases). The CDR3 totals 17 residues. The V gene lost 0 bases and the J gene lost 1 base, with 15 bases spanning the gap. The V gene's germline CDR1 is MNHEY and CDR2 SVGEGT. CDR3 DNA: TGTGCCAGCAGTTACTCGCCTCTCAGGGCGGGGAACACTGAAGCTTTCTTT. Translating it yields CASSYSPLRAGNTEAFF.

The CDR3 region has the DNA TGCAGCGGGTCTTACAATGAGCAGTTCTTC. It codes for CSGSYNEQFF. The chain uses TRBV29-1 and TRBJ2-1; D not resolved. There are 10 residues in the CDR3. Trimming removed 7 bases at V and 4 bases at J, with 5 bases between. Germline CDR1 and CDR2: SQVTM and ANQGSEA.

The CDR3 DNA reads as TGTGCCAGTACCCCCTCGGGGAATTCACCCCTCCACTTT. Translation gives CASTPSGNSPLHF. The chain is built from TRBV19 and TRBJ1-6; D is unclear. CDR1 and CDR2 from the germline V gene are LNHDA and SQIVND (reference sequence). The CDR3 is made up of 13 amino acids. V lost 7 bases to trimming and J lost 7 bases, with 11 bases between them.

V and J are TRBV6-5 and TRBJ1-1; 8 bases map to TRBD1. J lost 4 bases, V lost 2 bases, and 6 bases had no gene match. Germline-derived CDR1 and CDR2 are MNHEY and SVGAGI. This CDR3 comprises 15 residues. The CDR3 DNA reads TGTGCCAGCAGTTACGCAGGGGGCGTGAGCACTGAAGCTTTCTTT. It translates to CASSYAGGVSTEAFF.

This chain links TRBV7-9 with TRBJ1-2; 9 bases map to TRBD1. CDR1 is SEHNR, CDR2 FQNEAQ, per germline (reference sequence). Germline trimming cut 5 bases from V and 0 bases from J; bases unmatched to any gene: 4. The CDR3 sequence is 15 residues long. CDR3 sequence: CASSHRQGANYGYTF. The CDR3 DNA sequence: TGTGCCAGCAGCCACCGACAGGGGGCTAACTATGGCTACACCTTC.

The V gene is TRBV28, the J gene TRBJ2-1; 8 bases are a match to TRBD2. Losses at the gene ends were 10 bases for V and 7 bases for J; bases not matched to a gene: 15. There are 15 residues in the CDR3. CDR1 and CDR2 (germline): MDHEN, SYDVKM. The CDR3 loop is CAISPGRASGNEQFF. CDR3 in DNA: TGTGCCATCTCCCCCGGGAGGGCCTCGGGGAATGAGCAGTTCTTC.

This clone was seen a handful of times. The chain is built from TRBV5-4 and TRBJ1-1; D may be TRBD1 (5 bases). Germline V gene data show CDR1 as SGHNT and CDR2 as YYREEE (reference sequence). Trimming stripped 4 bases from V and 1 base from J, with 14 bases between. The CDR3 runs to 15 residues. The CDR3 here is CASSPPRTSNTEAFF. CDR3 sequence (DNA): TGTGCCAGCAGCCCACCACGGACATCGAACACTGAAGCTTTCTTT.

This clone was observed a single time. The chain links TRBV10-2 to TRBJ2-7, with 13 bases that match TRBD2. The germline V gene encodes CDR1 WSHSY and CDR2 SAAADI. V shed 4 bases and J 3 bases; nucleotides not matched to a gene: 6. The CDR3 length is 16 residues. The CDR3 reads CASSAPTSGRNYEQYF. In nucleotides, the CDR3 is TGCGCCAGCAGTGCCCCGACTAGCGGGAGGAACTACGAGCAGTACTTC.

Only one count was recorded for this clone. The rearrangement links TRBV2 to TRBJ1-5; D is possibly TRBD1 (6 bases). CDR3 length: 14 amino acids. Deletions cut 5 bases from V and 7 bases from J, with 15 bases between. In germline, CDR1 is SNHLY, CDR2 FYNNEI. This chain's CDR3 is CASSTQGPPQPQHF. The CDR3 nucleotides are TGTGCCAGCAGTACCCAGGGGCCCCCCCAGCCCCAGCATTTT.

This chain uses TRBV11-3 with TRBJ2-5; D may be TRBD2 (5 bases). CDR1 and CDR2 from the germline V gene are SGHNT and YENEEA. Trimming removed 5 bases at V and 1 base at J, with 11 bases between. This CDR3 contains 14 residues. CDR3 loop: CASSRRDSQETQYF. CDR3 nucleotide sequence: TGTGCCAGCAGCCGCCGGGATTCCCAAGAGACCCAGTACTTC.

The chain links TRBV4-1 to TRBJ2-5; D not resolved. This CDR3 is built from 15 residues. Trimming pared 0 bases from V and 9 bases from J, leaving 17 bases between. Germline CDR1 is MGHRA and CDR2 is YSYEKL. The CDR3, as DNA: TGCGCCAGCAGCCAAGAATTTGGTTACCGTGCGGCCCAGTACTTC. This encodes CASSQEFGYRAAQYF.

This chain joins TRBV4-2 and TRBJ1-6; D not resolved. Trimming removed 1 base from V and 10 bases from J, with 17 bases in between. CDR3 length: 16 residues. Germline V gives CDR1 LGHNA, CDR2 YNFKEQ. The CDR3 loop is CASSQVLGPVRSPLHF. In DNA form, the CDR3 reads TGTGCCAGCAGCCAAGTCCTCGGGCCAGTCAGATCACCCCTCCACTTT.

This chain connects TRBV9 to TRBJ2-3; D perhaps matches TRBD2 (6 bases). V was pared by 0 bases and J by 0 bases, with 11 bases between. The germline V gene has CDR1 SGDLS and CDR2 YYNGEE. The CDR3 covers 16 residues. The CDR3 sequence: CASSVGSSGSTDTQYF. The CDR3 DNA follows: TGTGCCAGCAGCGTAGGGAGTAGCGGAAGCACAGATACGCAGTATTTT.

The chain employs TRBV15 and TRBJ2-2, with 7 bases fitting TRBD1. CDR1 is LNHNV and CDR2 is YYDKDF in the germline V gene (reference sequence). The CDR3 is made up of 15 amino acids. Trimming removed 3 bases from V and 5 bases from J; junction bases left unmatched: 6. The CDR3 spells CATSRAARGTGELFF. The DNA for the CDR3 is TGTGCCACCAGCAGGGCGGCCAGGGGGACCGGGGAGCTGTTTTTT.

The V call is TRBV24-1, the J call TRBJ2-6; D uncertain. The germline gives CDR1 KGHDR, CDR2 SFDVKD. The CDR3 is 12 amino acids. V was cut by 6 bases and J by 4 bases, with 3 bases left in between. DNA for the CDR3: TGTGCCACCAGTCCGGGGGCCAACGTCCTGACTTTC. This sequence encodes CATSPGANVLTF.

The chain is built from TRBV6-6 and TRBJ1-5; tentatively, D is TRBD1 (5 bases). Germline-derived CDR1 and CDR2 are MNHNY and SVGAGI (reference sequence). V gave up 10 bases and J gave up 5 bases, with 15 bases separating them. CDR3 size: 13 residues. CDR3 region: CAISTPGHQPQHF. CDR3 DNA: TGTGCCATCTCAACGCCAGGGCATCAGCCCCAGCATTTT.

The chain employs TRBV14 and TRBJ2-2; perhaps TRBD2 as D (6 bases). CDR3 length: 14 amino acids. Trimming pared 10 bases from V and 4 bases from J, leaving 16 bases between. Germline V CDR1 and CDR2: SGHDN, FVKESK. For the CDR3, the DNA is TGTGCCACGAACCCCATCGGGGGCACCGGGGAGCTGTTTTTT. Its translation is CATNPIGGTGELFF.

The V and J genes are TRBV18 and TRBJ2-7; possibly TRBD1 or TRBD2 for D (5 bases each). The V and J ends lost 6 bases and 7 bases respectively, with 13 bases between them. The CDR3 is 12 residues long. Germline CDR1 is KGHSH and CDR2 is LQKENI. CDR3 region: CASSGTSSEQYF. The CDR3, as DNA: TGTGCCAGCTCCGGGACCTCTAGTGAGCAGTACTTC.

This chain uses TRBV19 with TRBJ1-2; TRBD1 aligns across 9 bases. The junction had 5 bases not matched to a gene; V was cut back by 9 bases and J by 3 bases. Germline assignment: CDR1 LNHDA and CDR2 SQIVND (reference sequence). The CDR3 runs to 13 residues. CDR3 sequence reads: CASRRQGDYGYTF. In DNA form, the CDR3 reads TGTGCCAGCCGCAGACAGGGGGACTATGGCTACACCTTC.

The rearrangement links TRBV19 to TRBJ1-1; D perhaps matches TRBD1 (5 bases). V was shortened by 0 bases and J by 2 bases, with 13 bases between the two germline ends. The CDR3 is 16 residues long. Germline V gives CDR1 LNHDA, CDR2 SQIVND (reference sequence). CDR3 DNA sequence: TGTGCCAGTAGTATAGAGGGGCGCGGGGCTAACACTGAAGCTTTCTTT. This sequence encodes CASSIEGRGANTEAFF.

The chain uses TRBV5-4 and TRBJ1-6; D gene unclear. The germline V and J ends were trimmed by 0 bases and 0 bases, with 7 bases remaining between them. The CDR3 spans 16 residues. Germline CDR1 and CDR2: SGHNT and YYREEE (reference sequence). Here the CDR3 DNA reads TGTGCCAGCAGCTTGGGGGCAAGCTCCTATAATTCACCCCTCCACTTT. Amino acid sequence: CASSLGASSYNSPLHF. The variable domain in full, completed from reference TRBV5-4 and TRBJ1-6, reads ETGVTQSPTHLIKTRGQQVTLRCSSQSGHNTVSWYQQALGQGPQFIFQYYREEENGRGNFPPRFSGLQFPNYSSELNVNALELDDSALYLCASSLGASSYNSPLHFGNGTRLTVT.

The chain recombines TRBV24-1 with TRBJ2-7; D gene uncertain. Between the trimmed V and J ends, which lost 5 bases and 3 bases, there was a span of 13 bases. The CDR3 totals 14 residues. Germline V gene data show CDR1 as KGHDR and CDR2 as SFDVKD. CDR3 sequence reads: CATSVREGGYEQYV. CDR3 DNA sequence: TGTGCCACCAGTGTGCGTGAAGGTGGCTACGAGCAGTACGTC.